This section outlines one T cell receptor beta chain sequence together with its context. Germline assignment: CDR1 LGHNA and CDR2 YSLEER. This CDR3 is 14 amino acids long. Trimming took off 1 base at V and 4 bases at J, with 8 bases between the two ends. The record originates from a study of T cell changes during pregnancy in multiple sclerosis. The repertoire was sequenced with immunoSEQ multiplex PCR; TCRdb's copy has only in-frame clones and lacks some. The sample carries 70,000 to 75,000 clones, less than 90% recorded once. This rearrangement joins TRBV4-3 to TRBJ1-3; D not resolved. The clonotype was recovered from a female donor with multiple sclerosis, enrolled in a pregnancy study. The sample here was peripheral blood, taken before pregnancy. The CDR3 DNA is TGCGCCAGCAGCCAAGGTTTCCCGGGAAACACCATATATTTT. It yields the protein CASSQGFPGNTIYF.